What follows are 32 T cell receptor beta chains derived from one specimen sequenced in a study of CD4 T cells in relation to SARS-CoV-2 and coronaviruses. Sequencing used immunoSEQ multiplex PCR; TCRdb keeps in-frame clones, though not all of them. The sample holds 60,000 to 75,000 clones; 85% to 95% are singletons and the top ten take approximately 0.2%. Unexposed donor CD4+ T cells date from about 2011-2018, before the COVID-19 pandemic. The sequenced sample was naive CD4+ T cells from PBMCs. Subset meaning: naive CD4+ T cells isolated by negative enrichment. These TCRs come from a human donor in good health.

The chain recombines TRBV19 with TRBJ1-5; tentatively, D is TRBD1 (6 bases). Germline V gives CDR1 LNHDA, CDR2 SQIVND (reference sequence). This CDR3 contains 15 residues. Deletions cut 6 bases from V and 3 bases from J, with 15 bases between. The CDR3 spells CASSGGGGHNQPQHF. The DNA of the CDR3 is TGTGCCAGTAGCGGGGGGGGCGGCCACAATCAGCCCCAGCATTTT.

The chain couples TRBV4-2 to TRBJ2-2, with 12 bases identical to TRBD2. V lost 4 bases and J lost 4; bases outside the gene matches: 7. Germline V lookup: CDR1 LGHNA, CDR2 YNFKEQ. CDR3 size: 17 residues. CDR3 sequence (DNA): TGTGCCAGCAGCCCCCGGACTAGCGGGAACCCCACCGGGGAGCTGTTTTTT. Translated, it gives CASSPRTSGNPTGELFF.

This clone came up once. This sequence joins TRBV10-3 and TRBJ2-3; D remains unclear. The CDR3 covers 15 residues. V was shortened by 0 bases and J by 2 bases, with 9 bases between the two germline ends. Germline V gene data show CDR1 as ENHRY and CDR2 as SYGVKD. The CDR3 reads CAISESRYTTDTQYF. The CDR3 nucleotides are TGTGCCATCAGTGAGTCGCGGTACACCACAGATACGCAGTATTTT.

The chain carries TRBV5-4 and TRBJ2-3; D is uncertain. Trimming took off 5 bases at V and 0 bases at J, with 16 bases between the two ends. Germline V gene sequence: CDR1 SGHNT, CDR2 YYREEE (reference sequence). This CDR3 has 16 amino acids. The CDR3 sequence is CASRLKLSASTDTQYF. In nucleotides, the CDR3 is TGTGCCAGCAGACTGAAGCTATCCGCTAGCACAGATACGCAGTATTTT.

V gene TRBV28 combines with J gene TRBJ1-1; D might be TRBD1 (5 bases). Trimming took off 6 bases at V and 7 bases at J, with 12 bases between the two ends. Germline loops: CDR1 MDHEN, CDR2 SYDVKM. The length of the CDR3 is 12 residues. CDR3 sequence reads: CASRTQGIEAFF. The CDR3 DNA is TGTGCCAGCAGGACCCAGGGTATTGAAGCTTTCTTT. Supplemented by reference TRBV28 and TRBJ1-1, the full variable domain reads DVKVTQSSRYLVKRTGEKVFLECVQDMDHENMFWYRQDPGLGLRLIYFSYDVKMKEKGDIPEGYSVSREKKERFSLILESASTNQTSMYLCASRTQGIEAFFGQGTRLTVV.

This clone was seen a handful of times. The CDR3 loop reads CASSDVAVNQPQHF. CDR3 DNA sequence: TGTGCCAGCAGTGACGTGGCGGTCAATCAGCCCCAGCATTTT. The chain uses TRBV6-1 and TRBJ1-5, with D uncertain. The CDR3 runs to 14 residues. V lost 3 bases and J 3 bases, leaving 9 bases between the germline ends. Germline loops: CDR1 MNHNS, CDR2 SASEGT.

V and J are TRBV7-3 and TRBJ1-3; 7 bases are shared with TRBD1. Germline V lookup: CDR1 SGHTA, CDR2 FQGTGA. The J segment lost 1 base and the V segment lost 6 bases, leaving 3 bases of the junction unmatched. The CDR3 is 14 residues long. The CDR3 DNA reads as TGTGCCAGCAGTCCGACAGGGTCTGGAAACACCATATATTTT. The encoded protein is CASSPTGSGNTIYF. Full variable domain (rest looked up from reference TRBV7-3 and TRBJ1-3): GAGVSQTPSNKVTEKGKYVELRCDPISGHTALYWYRQSLGQGPEFLIYFQGTGAADDSGLPNDRFFAVRPEGSVSTLKIQRTERGDSAVYLCASSPTGSGNTIYFGEGSWLTVV.

V and J are TRBV5-1 and TRBJ2-3; 10 bases line up with TRBD2. Germline assignment: CDR1 SGHRS and CDR2 YFSETQ. Trimming cost V 7 bases and J 2 bases; bases outside gene matches: 4. This CDR3 is built from 14 residues. The CDR3 region is CASALAGTTDTQYF. In DNA form, the CDR3 reads TGCGCCAGCGCACTAGCGGGGACCACAGATACGCAGTATTTT.

This chain connects TRBV6-5 to TRBJ2-7; D uncertain. Germline V lookup: CDR1 MNHEY, CDR2 SVGAGI. The CDR3 consists of 14 residues. V lost 0 bases to trimming and J lost 1 base, with 7 bases between them. This CDR3 is CASSYSWQSYEQYF. In DNA form, the CDR3 reads TGTGCCAGCAGTTACTCCTGGCAGTCCTACGAGCAGTACTTC.

This clone was found once. The chain is built from TRBV24-1 and TRBJ1-5, with TRBD1 as a possible D gene (5 bases). Trimming removed 4 bases at V and 7 bases at J, with 19 bases between. Germline loops: CDR1 KGHDR, CDR2 SFDVKD. The CDR3 sequence is 16 residues long. The CDR3 DNA reads as TGTGCCACCAGTGAGAAAGGTCGGGGGTCCGAACAGCCCCAGCATTTT. Translation gives CATSEKGRGSEQPQHF.

The chain links TRBV15 to TRBJ2-3, with 8 bases that match TRBD2. The ends lost 5 bases at V and 6 bases at J; junction bases unmatched: 10. Germline lookup yields CDR1 LNHNV and CDR2 YYDKDF (reference sequence). This CDR3 is 15 amino acids long. CDR3: CATSGERGSTDTQYF. CDR3 nucleotides: TGTGCCACCAGCGGGGAGCGGGGGAGTACGGATACGCAGTATTTT.

V gene TRBV24-1 combines with J gene TRBJ2-3; D gene ambiguous. The V gene lost 5 bases and the J gene lost 5 bases, with 16 bases spanning the gap. The CDR3 is 15 amino acids. Germline-derived CDR1 and CDR2 are KGHDR and SFDVKD. CDR3 coding DNA: TGTGCCACCAGTGTCCCGGGTGGCCTTGGAGATACGCAGTATTTT. Amino acid sequence: CATSVPGGLGDTQYF.

This rearrangement joins TRBV24-1 to TRBJ2-3; the D call may be TRBD1 or TRBD2 (5 bases each). CDR1 KGHDR and CDR2 SFDVKD come from the germline V gene. V was cut by 4 bases and J by 0 bases, with 16 bases left in between. The CDR3 has 17 residues. The CDR3 region has the DNA TGTGCCACCAGTGACCCGGGACCGCCACCCAGCACAGATACGCAGTATTTT. It specifies CATSDPGPPPSTDTQYF.

J is TRBJ2-7 and V is TRBV5-1; D is uncertain. CDR3 length: 16 residues. V lost 5 bases and J lost 3, with 21 bases in between. Looked up from germline, CDR1 is SGHRS and CDR2 is YFSETQ. The CDR3 loop reads CASRVTTSGSSYEQYF. The CDR3 nucleotides are TGCGCCAGCAGGGTGACGACGAGTGGTAGTAGCTACGAGCAGTACTTC.

In nucleotides, the CDR3 is TGCAGCGTTTCGGGGGCGACCATCTCCTACAATGAGCAGTTCTTC. Amino acid sequence: CSVSGATISYNEQFF. The rearrangement uses TRBV29-1 and TRBJ2-1; the D gene could be TRBD1 or TRBD2 (6 bases each). Germline V gene sequence: CDR1 SQVTM, CDR2 ANQGSEA. The CDR3 has 15 amino acids. Trimming left V 5 bases short and J 0 bases short, with 14 bases between.

The rearrangement uses TRBV9 and TRBJ2-5; D remains ambiguous. The CDR3 is 12 amino acids. In germline, CDR1 is SGDLS, CDR2 YYNGEE. V lost 0 bases and J 2 bases, leaving 2 bases between the germline ends. CDR3 amino acids: CASSVGQETQYF. CDR3 sequence (DNA): TGTGCCAGCAGCGTAGGTCAAGAGACCCAGTACTTC.

V is TRBV24-1 and J is TRBJ2-1; D is possibly TRBD1 or TRBD2 (5 bases each). Germline lookup yields CDR1 KGHDR and CDR2 SFDVKD. This CDR3 has 15 residues. The V gene lost 1 base and the J gene lost 7 bases, with 13 bases spanning the gap. The chain's CDR3 is CATSDFGTLSNEQFF. DNA of the CDR3: TGTGCCACCAGTGATTTTGGGACCCTAAGTAATGAGCAGTTCTTC.

The count of this clone is one. V and J are TRBV21-1 and TRBJ2-1; TRBD1 is the table's D call, not checked against the DNA. TRBV21-1 is described as a pseudogene. This CDR3 has 17 amino acids. Written as DNA, the CDR3 is TGTGCCAGCAGCAGAAGAGGGACAGGGGGACCCTACAATGAGCAGTTCTTC. The encoded protein is CASSRRGTGGPYNEQFF.

V and J are TRBV7-2 and TRBJ1-1; D is unresolved. This CDR3 comprises 14 residues. The germline V and J ends were trimmed by 1 base and 3 bases, with 9 bases remaining between them. Per germline, CDR1 SGHTA and CDR2 FQGNSA. The CDR3 DNA sequence: TGTGCCAGCAGCTTAGTTTGGGCGGACACTGAAGCTTTCTTT. Translated: CASSLVWADTEAFF. Full variable domain (outside the CDR3, taken from reference TRBV7-2 and TRBJ1-1): GAGVSQSPSNKVTEKGKDVELRCDPISGHTALYWYRQSLGQGLEFLIYFQGNSAPDKSGLPSDRFSAERTGGSVSTLTIQRTQQEDSAVYLCASSLVWADTEAFFGQGTRLTVV.

The chain recombines TRBV19 with TRBJ1-5; D unclear. The germline gives CDR1 LNHDA, CDR2 SQIVND (reference sequence). Trimming cost V 10 bases and J 2 bases, with 15 bases left between them. The CDR3 totals 14 residues. The chain's CDR3 is CATKWAAGNQPQHF. The CDR3 DNA reads TGTGCCACCAAATGGGCCGCCGGCAATCAGCCCCAGCATTTT.

The chain carries TRBV2 and TRBJ1-2, with no clear D. Germline V lookup: CDR1 SNHLY, CDR2 FYNNEI. The CDR3 sequence is 12 residues long. V lost 7 bases and J 8 bases, leaving 14 bases between the germline ends. CDR3 sequence: CASTAEVGGYTF. Written as DNA, the CDR3 is TGTGCCAGCACCGCTGAGGTTGGGGGCTACACCTTC.

This sequence joins TRBV19 and TRBJ1-2, with TRBD1 identical over 7 bases. Germline CDR1 and CDR2: LNHDA and SQIVND (reference sequence). The CDR3 runs 15 residues. J was trimmed by 8 bases and V by 0 bases; bases with no gene match: 9. CDR3 region: CASSIDTPGQRGYTF. The DNA of the CDR3 is TGTGCCAGTAGTATAGATACACCGGGACAGCGCGGCTACACCTTC.

This chain uses TRBV9 with TRBJ1-1; D is perhaps TRBD1 (5 bases). V shed 4 bases and J shed 4 bases, with 17 bases lying between them. This CDR3 has 15 residues. CDR1 is SGDLS, CDR2 YYNGEE, per germline. The CDR3 nucleotides are TGTGCCAGCAGCCCCCGGGGGGGGGATGGCACTGAAGCTTTCTTT. Its translation is CASSPRGGDGTEAFF.

The V and J genes are TRBV5-5 and TRBJ2-3; weak D call: TRBD1 (6 bases). Trimming pared 4 bases from V and 2 bases from J, leaving 17 bases between. CDR3 length: 16 amino acids. Germline loops: CDR1 SGHKS, CDR2 YYEKEE (reference sequence). In DNA form, the CDR3 reads TGTGCCAGCAGCACCAGGGGACCTACCACCACAGATACGCAGTATTTT. This encodes CASSTRGPTTTDTQYF. The full variable domain, rest sourced from reference TRBV5-5 and TRBJ2-3, is DAGVTQSPTHLIKTRGQQVTLRCSPISGHKSVSWYQQVLGQGPQFIFQYYEKEERGRGNFPDRFSARQFPNYSSELNVNALLLGDSALYLCASSTRGPTTTDTQYFGPGTRLTVL.

The chain recombines TRBV28 with TRBJ2-4, with D unclear. The CDR3 consists of 13 residues. Germline V gene data show CDR1 as MDHEN and CDR2 as SYDVKM. Trimming shortened V by 2 bases and J by 8 bases, and 10 bases separated the two germline ends. The CDR3 here is CASSLGENHIQYF. The CDR3 nucleotides read TGTGCCAGCAGTTTAGGGGAAAATCACATTCAGTACTTC.

The V gene is TRBV27, the J gene TRBJ2-5, with 10 bases matching TRBD2. Germline V gene lookup returns CDR1 MNHEY and CDR2 SMNVEV (reference sequence). The CDR3 spans 15 residues. V trimming: 4 bases; J trimming: 5 bases; junction bases outside the gene matches: 7. In DNA, the CDR3 is TGTGCCAGCAGTTCCGTATCTAGCGGGAGCGAGACCCAGTACTTC. Encoded protein: CASSSVSSGSETQYF.

This clone was recorded only once. V usage is TRBV27 and J usage is TRBJ2-7, with D maybe TRBD1 (5 bases). The germline gives CDR1 MNHEY, CDR2 SMNVEV (reference sequence). This CDR3 contains 15 residues. The V end lost 2 bases, the J end lost 4 bases, and 15 bases lay between the germline ends. CDR3 bases: TGTGCCAGCAGTTTAAGTTTCCAGGGTTGGTACGAGCAGTACTTC. Its protein is CASSLSFQGWYEQYF.

The chain recombines TRBV18 with TRBJ2-3; TRBD1 might be the D (6 bases). CDR1 is KGHSH and CDR2 is LQKENI in the germline V gene. The germline V and J ends were trimmed by 1 base and 0 bases, with 14 bases remaining between them. This CDR3 is 17 amino acids long. CDR3 residues: CASSPLATGPSTDTQYF. CDR3 bases: TGTGCCAGCTCACCACTCGCTACAGGGCCTAGCACAGATACGCAGTATTTT.

The genes are TRBV7-9 and TRBJ2-4; the D is unclear. Germline CDR1 SEHNR, CDR2 FQNEAQ (reference sequence). The CDR3 is 12 amino acids. V gave up 3 bases and J gave up 5 bases, with 5 bases separating them. CDR3 nucleotides: TGTGCCAGCAGCTTCTCCGAAAACATTCAGTACTTC. Amino acids: CASSFSENIQYF.

J is TRBJ1-2 and V is TRBV29-1, with a possible D match to TRBD1 (6 bases). Trimming pared 4 bases from V and 6 bases from J, leaving 15 bases between. The CDR3 consists of 13 residues. CDR1 and CDR2 (germline): SQVTM, ANQGSEA. CDR3 protein: CSVARAGADGYTF. The CDR3 DNA reads as TGCAGCGTTGCCAGGGCAGGGGCCGATGGCTACACCTTC. Together with reference TRBV29-1 and TRBJ1-2, the CDR3 gives the full variable domain: SAVISQKPSRDICQRGTSLTIQCQVDSQVTMMFWYRQQPGQSLTLIATANQGSEATYESGFVIDKFPISRPNLTFSTLTVSNMSPEDSSIYLCSVARAGADGYTFGSGTRLTVV.

This sequence joins TRBV27 and TRBJ2-3, with D unresolved. Germline CDR1 MNHEY, CDR2 SMNVEV (reference sequence). Trimming stripped 0 bases from V and 6 bases from J, with 13 bases between. The CDR3 sequence is 15 residues long. The CDR3, as DNA: TGTGCCAGCAGTTTATCGTGGGATAGCCCCGATACGCAGTATTTT. It translates to CASSLSWDSPDTQYF.

The V gene is TRBV9, the J gene TRBJ2-3, with D tentatively TRBD2 (7 bases). The V end was cut by 3 bases, the J end by 6 bases, with 23 bases between. The length of the CDR3 is 17 residues. Germline V gives CDR1 SGDLS, CDR2 YYNGEE. The CDR3 protein is CASSARRDWRGRDTQYF. CDR3 bases: TGTGCCAGCAGCGCCAGACGCGACTGGCGGGGGCGGGATACGCAGTATTTT.